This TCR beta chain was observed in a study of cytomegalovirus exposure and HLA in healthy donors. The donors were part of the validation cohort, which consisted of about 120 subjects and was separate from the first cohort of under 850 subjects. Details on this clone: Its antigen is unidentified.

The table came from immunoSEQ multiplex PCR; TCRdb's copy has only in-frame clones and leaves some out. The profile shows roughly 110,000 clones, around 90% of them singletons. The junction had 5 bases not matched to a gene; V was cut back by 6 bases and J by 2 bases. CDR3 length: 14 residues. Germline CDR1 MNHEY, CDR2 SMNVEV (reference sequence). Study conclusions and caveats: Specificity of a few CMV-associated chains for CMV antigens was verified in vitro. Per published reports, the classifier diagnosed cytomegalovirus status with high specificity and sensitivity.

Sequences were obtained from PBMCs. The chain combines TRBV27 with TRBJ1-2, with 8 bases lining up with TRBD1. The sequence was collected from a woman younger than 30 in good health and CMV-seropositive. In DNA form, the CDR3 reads TGTGCCAGCAGCCGCGACAGGGGAAACTATGGCTACACCTTC. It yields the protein CASSRDRGNYGYTF.